This entry features one TCR beta chain sequence. Its target is not known. This specimen belongs to a study of regulatory T cells in long-lasting Graves disease. Study-level information: In persistent Graves' disease, antithyroid drugs had been taken for over 5 years and TSH receptor antibodies stayed positive. Broader study findings: The TCR repertoire of persistent Graves' patients was less diverse than that of newly diagnosed ones.

The germline gives CDR1 LNHNV, CDR2 YYDKDF (reference sequence). V lost 6 bases and J 8 bases, leaving 17 bases between the germline ends. This CDR3 contains 15 residues. Time point indicated: persistent/refractory GD, antithyroid drugs over 5 years with positive TRAb. From RNA extracted from PBMCs, the TCR library was made. Sequencing libraries for TCR beta were prepared with iRepertoire HTBI primers and Arm-PCR of CDR3 regions. Original processing methods: Taken together, the samples had roughly 56 TRBV and roughly 15 TRBJ segments identified. Via MiXCR, TCRdb re-called the multiplex PCR reads, giving one row per CDR3 protein. These V and J calls rely on TCRdb rather than the paper's analysis. The sample lists around 300,000 distinct CDR3 sequences; 22% were seen once.

The chain recombines TRBV15 with TRBJ1-6; D gene unclear. The sequence was obtained from a female donor with Graves disease. Sequencing was performed on peripheral blood mononuclear cells (PBMCs), taken when the disease was refractory, from a patient treated with antithyroid drugs. CDR3 residues: CATSSRVRVDSPLHF. The CDR3 DNA sequence: TGTGCCACCAGTTCACGAGTAAGGGTGGATTCACCCCTCCACTTT.